This T cell receptor (beta chain) was found in a study of metastatic and nonmetastatic thyroid tumors. At the level of the study: From malignant and benign thyroid patients, repertoires in blood and in tumor or nodule tissue were compared. Study results and caveats: In both blood and tumor samples, TCR beta diversity was reported significantly higher for malignant than benign nodules.

Authors' analysis steps: The study took CDR3 differences across clinicopathological groups and made a distant-metastasis classifier for papillary thyroid cancer from them. TCRdb recomputed clones from the PCR reads via MiXCR. V and J calls and clone size were set by TCRdb, not the authors. The sample records about 47,000 clones, 20% to 25% being singletons. With respect to this clone: Its antigen is undetermined.

No patient received treatment before thyroid surgery. Material: blood. This TCR was recovered from a male donor with papillary thyroid cancer or a benign thyroid nodule (not recorded which). Some clones in this sample may be carry-over from other donors' samples.

The CDR3 DNA reads TGCAGTGCCTATGAGTCGGTGCAGGGTATCTTCTATGGCTACACCTTC. Residues: CSAYESVQGIFYGYTF. The rearrangement joins TRBV20-1 to TRBJ1-2; D possibly corresponds to TRBD1 (5 bases). The CDR3 is 16 residues long. With 6 bases removed from V and 4 bases from J, the gap between germline ends came to 24 bases. CDR1 is DFQATT and CDR2 is SNEGSKA in the germline V gene (reference sequence).